This is a list of T cell receptor beta chains from one sample in a study of cytomegalovirus exposure and HLA in healthy donors. The protocol was immunoSEQ multiplex PCR, while the TCRdb copy is restricted to in-frame clones and leaves out a portion. The sample shows approximately 190,000 clones, roughly 82% of them seen only once. Material for sequencing was PBMCs. The receptors were gathered from a woman between 50 and 59 years old in good health and CMV-seropositive. CDR3s include the opening cysteine and the closing phenylalanine or tryptophan. The D gene is left open where the match is weak. Only part of the rows carry a size: once, few, many, or a class if the clone is expanded.

TRBD2,TRBV7-9,NA,TRBJ2-3,CSSSQTSGGVSTDTQYF,TGTTCCAGCAGCCAAACTAGCGGGGGGGTTAGCACAGATACGCAGTATTTT
TRBD1,TRBV19,NA,TRBJ1-1,CASIPRQGSSMNTEAFF,TGTGCCAGTATCCCAAGACAGGGGTCGTCAATGAACACTGAAGCTTTCTTT
TRBD1,TRBV19,NA,TRBJ1-2,CASSTQGRGLYGYTF,TGTGCCAGTAGTACCCAGGGCAGGGGGCTCTATGGCTACACCTTC
TRBD1,TRBV7-2,NA,TRBJ1-6,CASSLDRGGSPLHF,TGTGCCAGCAGCTTGGACAGGGGAGGGTCACCCCTCCACTTT
NA,TRBV2,NA,TRBJ2-3,CASSRDFRDTQYF,TGTGCCAGCAGTCGGGACTTTCGGGATACGCAGTATTTT
TRBD1,TRBV7-2,NA,TRBJ2-5,CASRQDRGETQYF,TGTGCCAGCAGGCAAGACAGGGGAGAGACCCAGTACTTC
NA,TRBV19,NA,TRBJ1-4,CASSPSEKLFF,TGTGCCAGTAGCCCTTCGGAAAAACTGTTTTTT
NA,TRBV7-7,few,TRBJ1-1,CASSSDILTF,TGTGCTAGCAGTTCGGACATCCTAACTTTT
TRBD1,TRBV7-9,few,TRBJ2-5,CASSLGTDSKETQYF,TGTGCCAGCAGCCTAGGGACAGACTCAAAAGAGACCCAGTACTTC
NA,TRBV5-3,NA,TRBJ1-2,CARSLSPNYGYTF,TGTGCCAGAAGCTTGAGCCCTAACTATGGCTACACCTTC
TRBD2,TRBV4-2,NA,TRBJ2-7,CASSQDWGGIAGNYEQYF,TGTGCCAGCAGCCAAGATTGGGGAGGGATAGCGGGGAACTACGAGCAGTACTTC
TRBD2,TRBV25-1,NA,TRBJ2-1,CASSEWGESGGARDEQFF,TGTGCCAGCAGTGAATGGGGGGAGAGCGGGGGGGCACGGGATGAGCAGTTCTTC
TRBD1,TRBV5-1,NA,TRBJ1-2,CASSNGTGGNYGYTF,TGCGCCAGCAGCAACGGGACAGGGGGCAACTATGGCTACACCTTC
NA,TRBV10-3,NA,TRBJ2-2,CAIKSEGRGSNTGELFF,TGTGCCATCAAGTCTGAGGGCCGCGGCAGTAACACCGGGGAGCTGTTTTTT
TRBD2,TRBV9,NA,TRBJ2-5,CASSVATSGGSQETQYF,TGTGCCAGCAGCGTAGCCACTAGCGGGGGGTCACAAGAGACCCAGTACTTC
TRBD1,TRBV7-3,NA,TRBJ2-7,CASSLNPTGQVAYEQYF,TGTGCCAGCAGCTTAAATCCCACCGGACAGGTCGCCTACGAGCAGTACTTC
TRBD1,TRBV7-2,NA,TRBJ1-2,CASSGTGKRGYTF,TGTGCCAGCAGCGGGACAGGGAAACGGGGCTACACCTTC
NA,TRBV6-6,NA,TRBJ1-5,CASSVWDTNQPQHF,TGTGCCAGCAGTGTTTGGGACACCAATCAGCCCCAGCATTTT
NA,TRBV2,few,TRBJ2-3,CASSPRGSTTGDTQYF,TGTGCCAGCAGTCCTCGAGGCTCTACAACGGGAGATACGCAGTATTTT
TRBD1,TRBV6-6,NA,TRBJ1-2,CASRPERTGYGYTF,TGTGCCAGCAGACCCGAACGGACAGGCTATGGCTACACCTTC
TRBD2,TRBV4-1,NA,TRBJ2-7,CASSQLDLGLAPSEQYF,TGCGCCAGCAGCCAACTGGATCTGGGACTAGCTCCTTCCGAGCAGTACTTC
NA,TRBV6-5,NA,TRBJ2-7,CASSYSLEGEQYF,TGTGCCAGCAGTTACTCTTTAGAGGGCGAGCAGTACTTC
NA,TRBV6-5,NA,TRBJ1-6,CASSYSQLYNSPLHF,TGTGCCAGCAGTTACTCACAGCTATATAATTCACCCCTCCACTTT
NA,TRBV6-1,NA,TRBJ2-1,CASTLTQGTYNEQFF,TGTGCCAGCACATTGACACAGGGAACCTACAATGAGCAGTTCTTC
NA,TRBV7-6,NA,TRBJ2-7,CASSFREQYF,TGTGCCAGCAGCTTCAGGGAGCAGTACTTC
NA,TRBV20-1,NA,TRBJ1-5,CSAYYQPQHF,TGCAGTGCTTACTATCAGCCCCAGCATTTT
TRBD1,TRBV19,NA,TRBJ2-2,CASSIAGGGNTGELFF,TGTGCCAGTAGTATAGCAGGGGGCGGTAACACCGGGGAGCTGTTTTTT
NA,TRBV7-9,NA,TRBJ2-2,CASSLALGSTGELFF,TGTGCCAGCAGCTTAGCGTTAGGGAGCACCGGGGAGCTGTTTTTT
TRBD1,TRBV10-3,NA,TRBJ2-7,CAISENRGKYEQYF,TGTGCCATCAGTGAGAACAGGGGGAAATACGAGCAGTACTTC
TRBD2,TRBV29-1,NA,TRBJ2-2,CSVSTSGGNTGELFF,TGCAGCGTTTCGACTAGCGGGGGGAACACCGGGGAGCTGTTTTTT
NA,TRBV6-5,NA,TRBJ1-4,CASSGTNEKLFF,TGTGCCAGCTCGGGTACTAATGAAAAACTGTTTTTT
NA,TRBV19,NA,TRBJ1-1,CATIPRGNGYTEAFF,TGTGCCACCATTCCTAGGGGGAATGGTTACACTGAAGCTTTCTTT
NA,TRBV6-1,NA,TRBJ2-3,CASTAQGFDLDTQYF,TGTGCCAGCACCGCACAGGGCTTTGATTTGGATACGCAGTATTTT
TRBD1,TRBV7-2,NA,TRBJ2-5,CASSLSGQGRGKTQYF,TGTGCCAGCAGCTTATCGGGACAGGGTAGGGGAAAGACCCAGTACTTC
NA,TRBV28,NA,TRBJ1-2,CASSSGSSGYTF,TGTGCCAGCAGTTCAGGGTCTAGTGGCTACACCTTC
NA,TRBV6-4,few,TRBJ1-1,CASALRQNTEAFF,TGTGCCAGCGCATTAAGACAGAACACTGAAGCTTTCTTT
TRBD1,TRBV6-5,NA,TRBJ2-7,CASSYSWQGENEQYF,TGTGCCAGCAGTTACTCTTGGCAGGGGGAGAACGAGCAGTACTTC
TRBD1,TRBV4-1,NA,TRBJ1-4,CASSQASGATGVNEKLFF,TGCGCCAGCAGCCAAGCATCGGGGGCTACAGGGGTTAATGAAAAACTGTTTTTT
NA,TRBV7-9,NA,TRBJ2-7,CASSISYEQYF,TGTGCCAGCAGCATTAGCTACGAGCAGTACTTC
NA,TRBV7-9,NA,TRBJ2-7,CSSSLSGDYEQYF,TGTTCCAGCAGCTTATCGGGTGATTACGAGCAGTACTTC
TRBD1,TRBV7-3,few,TRBJ2-5,CASSRGTGGPQETQYF,TGTGCCAGCAGCAGAGGGACAGGGGGCCCCCAAGAGACCCAGTACTTC
NA,TRBV28,NA,TRBJ2-2,CASSLLVVWSGANTGELFF,TGTGCCAGCAGTTTATTAGTTGTGTGGTCAGGGGCGAACACCGGGGAGCTGTTTTTT
TRBD1,TRBV4-1,few,TRBJ2-5,CASSYRGAQYF,TGCGCCAGCAGCTACAGGGGGGCCCAGTACTTC
TRBD2,TRBV11-1,NA,TRBJ2-2,CASSLDRAGVNTGELFF,TGTGCCAGCAGCTTAGACCGGGCGGGGGTGAACACCGGGGAGCTGTTTTTT
NA,TRBV4-1,once,TRBJ1-1,CASSQDDGRVTEAFF,TGCGCCAGCAGCCAAGATGATGGCAGGGTCACTGAAGCTTTCTTT
NA,TRBV27,NA,TRBJ1-3,CASSFQFGNTIYF,TGTGCCAGCAGTTTCCAATTTGGAAACACCATATATTTT
TRBD1,TRBV2,few,TRBJ2-3,CASSGLGQSFYTDTQYF,TGTGCCAGCAGTGGCTTGGGACAGTCGTTCTACACAGATACGCAGTATTTT
NA,TRBV7-8,NA,TRBJ1-2,CASSPGVGGAEGGYTF,TGTGCCAGCAGCCCAGGGGTGGGGGGGGCCGAGGGGGGCTACACCTTC
TRBD2,TRBV7-9,NA,TRBJ2-6,CASSPRLAGVSGANVLTF,TGTGCCAGCAGCCCCCGGCTAGCGGGGGTCTCTGGGGCCAACGTCCTGACTTTC
TRBD2,TRBV9,NA,TRBJ2-3,CASSVGGGVPTDTQYF,TGTGCCAGCAGCGTAGGGGGAGGGGTTCCCACAGATACGCAGTATTTT
NA,TRBV6-5,NA,TRBJ2-7,CASSPTGSSYEQYF,TGTGCCAGCAGCCCGACAGGAAGCTCCTACGAGCAGTACTTC
TRBD2,TRBV6-4,NA,TRBJ2-3,CASSRAGTSDTQYF,TGTGCCAGCAGTCGAGCGGGGACCTCAGATACGCAGTATTTT
NA,TRBV9,NA,TRBJ2-1,CASSRNGGSYNEQFF,TGTGCCAGCAGCCGAAACGGCGGCTCCTACAATGAGCAGTTCTTC
TRBD1,TRBV6-6,NA,TRBJ2-2,CASSYSGGHTGELFF,TGTGCCAGCAGTTACTCAGGGGGCCACACCGGGGAGCTGTTTTTT
NA,TRBV6-5,few,TRBJ1-5,CASSPYSNQPQHF,TGTGCCAGCAGCCCTTATAGCAATCAGCCCCAGCATTTT
TRBD2,TRBV5-4,NA,TRBJ2-7,CASSLAGLAVEQYF,TGTGCCAGCAGCTTGGCCGGACTAGCCGTCGAGCAGTACTTC
TRBD2,TRBV6-6,NA,TRBJ2-7,CASSLAGLAYEQYF,TGTGCCAGCAGTCTAGCGGGGCTAGCCTACGAGCAGTACTTC